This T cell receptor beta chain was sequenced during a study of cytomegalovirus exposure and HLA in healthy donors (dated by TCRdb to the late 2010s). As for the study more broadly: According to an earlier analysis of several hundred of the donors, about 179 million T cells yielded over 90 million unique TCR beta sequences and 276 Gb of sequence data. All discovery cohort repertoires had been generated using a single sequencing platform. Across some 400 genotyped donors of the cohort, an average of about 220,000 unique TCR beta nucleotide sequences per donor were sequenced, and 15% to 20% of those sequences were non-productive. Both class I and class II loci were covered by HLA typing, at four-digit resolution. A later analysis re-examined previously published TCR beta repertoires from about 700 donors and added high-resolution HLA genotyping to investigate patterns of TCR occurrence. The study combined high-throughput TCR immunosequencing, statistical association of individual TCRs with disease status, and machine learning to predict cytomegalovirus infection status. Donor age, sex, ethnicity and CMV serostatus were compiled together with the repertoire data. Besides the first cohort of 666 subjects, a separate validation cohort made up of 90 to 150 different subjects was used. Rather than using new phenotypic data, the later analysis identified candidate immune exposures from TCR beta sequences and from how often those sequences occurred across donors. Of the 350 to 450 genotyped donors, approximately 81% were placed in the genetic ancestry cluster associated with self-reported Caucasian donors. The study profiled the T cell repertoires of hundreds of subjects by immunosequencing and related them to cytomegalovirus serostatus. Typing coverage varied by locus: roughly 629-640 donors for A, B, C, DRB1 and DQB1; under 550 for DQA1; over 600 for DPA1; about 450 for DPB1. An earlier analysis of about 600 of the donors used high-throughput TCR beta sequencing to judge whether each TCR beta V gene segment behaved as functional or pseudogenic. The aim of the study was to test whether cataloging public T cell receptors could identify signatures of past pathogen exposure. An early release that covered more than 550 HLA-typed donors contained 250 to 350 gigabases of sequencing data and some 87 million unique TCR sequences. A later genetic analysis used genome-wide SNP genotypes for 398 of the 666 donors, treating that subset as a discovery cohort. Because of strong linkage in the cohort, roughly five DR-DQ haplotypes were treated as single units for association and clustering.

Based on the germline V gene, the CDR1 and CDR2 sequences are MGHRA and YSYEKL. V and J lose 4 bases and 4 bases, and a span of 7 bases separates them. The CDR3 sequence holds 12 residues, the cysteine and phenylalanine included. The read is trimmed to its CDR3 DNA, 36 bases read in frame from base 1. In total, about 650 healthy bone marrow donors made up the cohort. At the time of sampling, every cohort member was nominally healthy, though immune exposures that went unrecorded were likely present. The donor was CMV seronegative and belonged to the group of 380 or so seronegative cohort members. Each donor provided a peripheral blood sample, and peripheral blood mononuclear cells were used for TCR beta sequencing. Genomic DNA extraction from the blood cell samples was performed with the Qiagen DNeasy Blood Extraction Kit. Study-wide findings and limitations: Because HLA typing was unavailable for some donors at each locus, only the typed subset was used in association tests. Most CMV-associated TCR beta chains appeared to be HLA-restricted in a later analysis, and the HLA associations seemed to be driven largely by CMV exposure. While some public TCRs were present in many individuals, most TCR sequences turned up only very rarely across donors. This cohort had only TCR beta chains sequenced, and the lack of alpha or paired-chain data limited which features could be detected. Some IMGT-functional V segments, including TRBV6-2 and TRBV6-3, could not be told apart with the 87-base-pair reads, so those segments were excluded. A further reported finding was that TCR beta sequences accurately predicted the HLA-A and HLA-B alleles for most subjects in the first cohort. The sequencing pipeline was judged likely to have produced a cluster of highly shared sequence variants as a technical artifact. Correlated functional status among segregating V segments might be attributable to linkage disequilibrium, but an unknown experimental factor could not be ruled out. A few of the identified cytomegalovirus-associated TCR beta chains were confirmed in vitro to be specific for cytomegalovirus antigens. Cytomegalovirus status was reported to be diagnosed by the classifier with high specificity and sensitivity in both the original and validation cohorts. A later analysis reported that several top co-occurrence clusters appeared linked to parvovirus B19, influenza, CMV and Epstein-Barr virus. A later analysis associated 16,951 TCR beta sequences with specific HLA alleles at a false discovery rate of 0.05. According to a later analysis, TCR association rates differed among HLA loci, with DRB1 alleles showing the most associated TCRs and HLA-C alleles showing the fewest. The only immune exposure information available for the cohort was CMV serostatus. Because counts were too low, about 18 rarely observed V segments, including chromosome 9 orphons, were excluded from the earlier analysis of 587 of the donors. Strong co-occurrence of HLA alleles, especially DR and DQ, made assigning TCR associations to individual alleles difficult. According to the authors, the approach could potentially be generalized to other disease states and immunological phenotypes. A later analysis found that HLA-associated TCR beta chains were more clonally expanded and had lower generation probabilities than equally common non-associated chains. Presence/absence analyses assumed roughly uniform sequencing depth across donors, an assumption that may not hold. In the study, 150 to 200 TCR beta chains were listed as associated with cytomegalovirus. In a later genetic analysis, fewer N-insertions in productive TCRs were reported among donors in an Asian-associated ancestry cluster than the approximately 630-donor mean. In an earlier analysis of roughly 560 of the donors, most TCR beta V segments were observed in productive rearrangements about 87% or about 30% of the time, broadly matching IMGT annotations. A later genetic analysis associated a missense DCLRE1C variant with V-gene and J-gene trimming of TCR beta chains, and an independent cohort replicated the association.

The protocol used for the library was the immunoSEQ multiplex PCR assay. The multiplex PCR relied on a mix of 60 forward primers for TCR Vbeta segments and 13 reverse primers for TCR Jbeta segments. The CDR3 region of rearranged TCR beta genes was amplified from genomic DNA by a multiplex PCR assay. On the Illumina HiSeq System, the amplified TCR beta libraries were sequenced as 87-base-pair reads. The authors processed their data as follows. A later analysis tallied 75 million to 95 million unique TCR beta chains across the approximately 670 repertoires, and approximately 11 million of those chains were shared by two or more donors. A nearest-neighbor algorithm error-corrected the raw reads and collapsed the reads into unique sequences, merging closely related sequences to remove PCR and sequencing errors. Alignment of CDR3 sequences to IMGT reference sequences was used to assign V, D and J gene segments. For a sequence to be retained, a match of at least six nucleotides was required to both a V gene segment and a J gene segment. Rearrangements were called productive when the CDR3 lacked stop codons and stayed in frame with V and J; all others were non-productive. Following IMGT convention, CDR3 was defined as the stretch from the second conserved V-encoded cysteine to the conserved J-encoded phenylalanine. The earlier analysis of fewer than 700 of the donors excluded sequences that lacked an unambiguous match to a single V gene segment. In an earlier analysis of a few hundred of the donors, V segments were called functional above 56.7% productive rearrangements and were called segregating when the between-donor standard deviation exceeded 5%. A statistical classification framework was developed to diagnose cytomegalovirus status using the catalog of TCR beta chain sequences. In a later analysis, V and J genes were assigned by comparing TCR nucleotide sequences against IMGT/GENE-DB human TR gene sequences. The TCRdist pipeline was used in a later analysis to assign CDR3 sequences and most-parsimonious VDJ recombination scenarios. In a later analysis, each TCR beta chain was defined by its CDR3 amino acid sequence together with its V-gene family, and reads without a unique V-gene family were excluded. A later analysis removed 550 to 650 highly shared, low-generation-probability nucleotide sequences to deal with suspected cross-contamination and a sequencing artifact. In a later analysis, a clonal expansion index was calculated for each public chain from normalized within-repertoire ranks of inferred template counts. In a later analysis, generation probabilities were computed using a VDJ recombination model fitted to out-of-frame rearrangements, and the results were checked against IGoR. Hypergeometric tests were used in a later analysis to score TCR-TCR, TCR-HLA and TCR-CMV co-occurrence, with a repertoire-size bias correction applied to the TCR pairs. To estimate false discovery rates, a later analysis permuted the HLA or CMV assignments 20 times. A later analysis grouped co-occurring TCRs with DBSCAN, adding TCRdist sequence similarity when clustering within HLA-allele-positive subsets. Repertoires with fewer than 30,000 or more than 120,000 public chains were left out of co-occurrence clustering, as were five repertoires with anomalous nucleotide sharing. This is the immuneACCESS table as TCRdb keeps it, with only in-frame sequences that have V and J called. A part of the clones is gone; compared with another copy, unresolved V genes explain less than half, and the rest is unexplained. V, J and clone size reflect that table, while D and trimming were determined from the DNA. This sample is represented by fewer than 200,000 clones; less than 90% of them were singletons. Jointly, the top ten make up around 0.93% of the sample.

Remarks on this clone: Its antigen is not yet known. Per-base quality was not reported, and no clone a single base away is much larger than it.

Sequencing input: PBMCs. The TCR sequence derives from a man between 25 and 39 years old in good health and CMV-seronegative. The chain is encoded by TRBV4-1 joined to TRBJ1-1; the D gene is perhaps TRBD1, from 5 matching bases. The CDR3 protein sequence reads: CASSPGITEAFF. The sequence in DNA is TGCGCCAGCAGCCCAGGGATCACTGAAGCTTTCTTT.